This entry lists 11 T cell receptor beta chains sequenced from one sample in a study of blood T cell repertoires in COVID-19. Only in-frame clones appear in the TCRdb table, and some are missing; sequencing was by immunoSEQ multiplex PCR. The data hold about 120,000 clones, with around 83% observed a single time. Sequenced sample: peripheral blood. These receptors all come from a man aged 80 or over with active or convalescent COVID-19.

J is TRBJ2-2 and V is TRBV7-2, with D possibly TRBD1 on 6 matching bases. CDR1 SGHTA and CDR2 FQGNSA come from the germline V gene. This CDR3 comprises 15 residues. Trimming took 3 bases from V and 5 from J, leaving 13 bases between them. CDR3 DNA sequence: TGTGCCAGCAGCTTGGAACAGGGTGGGACCGGGGAGCTGTTTTTT. Protein product: CASSLEQGGTGELFF.

CDR3 coding DNA: TGTGCCAGCAGCCCGATTGGACTAGCGGGGCACAATGAGCAGTTCTTC. It is translated as CASSPIGLAGHNEQFF. The V and J genes are TRBV7-9 and TRBJ2-1; 12 bases line up with TRBD2. The CDR3 has 16 residues. CDR1 is SEHNR and CDR2 is FQNEAQ in the germline V gene (reference sequence). The J segment lost 5 bases and the V segment lost 5 bases, leaving 7 bases of the junction unmatched.

The V call is TRBV3-1 (or the pseudogene TRBV3-2), the J call TRBJ2-2, with D possibly being TRBD2 (5 bases). This CDR3 is 19 amino acids long. The V gene lost 0 bases and the J gene lost 0 bases, with 17 bases spanning the gap. From germline, CDR1 is LGHDT and CDR2 YNNKEL (reference sequence). The CDR3 nucleotides read TGTGCCAGCAGCCAAGAACGGACTCAATCGTTCGCGAACACCGGGGAGCTGTTTTTT. Translating it yields CASSQERTQSFANTGELFF.

The V call is TRBV3-1 (or the pseudogene TRBV3-2), the J call TRBJ2-3, with 8 positions matching TRBD1. The germline CDR1 and CDR2 sequences are LGHDT and YNNKEL (reference sequence). The CDR3 length is 15 residues. Trimming removed 3 bases from V and 5 bases from J; junction bases left unmatched: 7. The CDR3 DNA sequence: TGTGCCAGCAGCCAGCCGCAGGGGGCGAAAGATACGCAGTATTTT. This encodes CASSQPQGAKDTQYF.

This clone was counted a single time. The chain links TRBV18 to TRBJ1-2; TRBD1 matches at 10 bases. CDR3 length: 15 residues. The V gene end was trimmed by 6 bases and the J gene end by 4 bases; junction bases not matched to a gene: 8. CDR1 and CDR2 (germline): KGHSH, LQKENI. CDR3 amino acids: CASSQDRGDGYGYTF. The CDR3, as DNA: TGTGCCAGCTCCCAGGACAGGGGGGATGGCTATGGCTACACCTTC.

The chain couples TRBV23-1 to TRBJ2-1; TRBD2 aligns across 7 bases. TRBV23-1 belongs to the ORF category, with a function that is uncertain. V lost 8 bases, J lost 5 bases, and 9 bases stayed unmatched. This CDR3 is built from 14 residues. CDR3 amino acids: CASLPGGVDNEQFF. The CDR3 DNA follows: TGCGCCAGCCTACCGGGGGGTGTAGACAATGAGCAGTTCTTC.

This chain links TRBV18 with TRBJ1-4, with TRBD1 identical over 7 bases. The junction had 2 bases not matched to a gene; V was cut back by 4 bases and J by 3 bases. The CDR3 has 14 amino acids. Germline CDR1 KGHSH, CDR2 LQKENI. CDR3 bases: TGTGCCAGCTCACGGGACAGATCTAATGAAAAACTGTTTTTT. Protein sequence: CASSRDRSNEKLFF.

Comment on this clone: This CDR3 is also generated by other DNA sequences in the sample. The V call is TRBV19, the J call TRBJ2-7; D is unclear. Trimming took off 2 bases at V and 0 bases at J, with 8 bases between the two ends. The CDR3 has 14 residues. Germline V gives CDR1 LNHDA, CDR2 SQIVND (reference sequence). This chain's CDR3 is CASSISSSSYEQYF. The CDR3, as DNA: TGTGCCAGTAGTATATCGTCGAGCTCCTACGAGCAGTACTTC.

J is TRBJ2-5 and V is TRBV10-3, with D hard to call. V lost 3 bases to trimming and J lost 1 base, with 9 bases between them. The CDR3 loop spans 14 amino acids. Germline lookup yields CDR1 ENHRY and CDR2 SYGVKD. In DNA, the CDR3 is TGTGCCATCAGTGACTCGTACAGCCAAGAGACCCAGTACTTC. Translated, it gives CAISDSYSQETQYF.

The J gene is TRBJ1-5, the V gene TRBV28; 8 bases are a match to TRBD1. V lost 5 bases and J lost 11; bases outside the gene matches: 11. Germline assignment: CDR1 MDHEN and CDR2 SYDVKM. CDR3 length: 14 residues. In DNA, the CDR3 is TGTGCCAGCAGTCCCACACAGGGGGGCAGGGCCCAGCATTTT. This gives the protein CASSPTQGGRAQHF. Using reference TRBV28 and TRBJ1-5 for the parts outside the CDR3, the full variable domain is DVKVTQSSRYLVKRTGEKVFLECVQDMDHENMFWYRQDPGLGLRLIYFSYDVKMKEKGDIPEGYSVSREKKERFSLILESASTNQTSMYLCASSPTQGGRAQHFGDGTRLSIL.

The rearrangement uses TRBV19 and TRBJ2-7, with 7 bases that match TRBD1. Germline lookup yields CDR1 LNHDA and CDR2 SQIVND (reference sequence). Losses at the gene ends were 8 bases for V and 3 bases for J; bases not matched to a gene: 10. The CDR3 has 14 residues. Written as DNA, the CDR3 is TGTGCCAGTTCCGCCGGGGCAGGGGGCTACGAGCAGTACTTC. This sequence encodes CASSAGAGGYEQYF.